This T cell receptor beta chain was identified during a study of shared clonotypes between healthy human individuals. Trimming removed 6 bases at V and 6 bases at J, with 23 bases between. This CDR3 is 17 amino acids long. It was across several immunoSEQ plates that each subset's genomic DNA was evenly split. Repertoires were generated with immunoSEQ multiplex PCR, while TCRdb's copy carries only in-frame clones and drops some. This table has roughly 520,000 clones, 90% to 96% appearing once. Broader study findings: A reduction in generation probabilities was seen for non-shared clonotypes relative to those shared by all four donors. Rarefaction exposed incomplete sorted-subset sequencing despite large depth.

About this clone itself: As yet, its antigen is unknown.

The clonotype comes from a woman aged 25 to 45 in good health. The specimen sequenced was naive CD4+ T cells sorted from blood. The subset: CD45RA+ positively selected. The rearrangement joins TRBV6-7 to TRBJ2-2; no clear D. TRBV6-7 is an ORF for which the function is uncertain. CDR3 DNA: TGTGCCAGCAGGTTCTTTCTCCTGAACCCAGAACCCGGGGAGCTGTTTTTT. Protein: CASRFFLLNPEPGELFF.